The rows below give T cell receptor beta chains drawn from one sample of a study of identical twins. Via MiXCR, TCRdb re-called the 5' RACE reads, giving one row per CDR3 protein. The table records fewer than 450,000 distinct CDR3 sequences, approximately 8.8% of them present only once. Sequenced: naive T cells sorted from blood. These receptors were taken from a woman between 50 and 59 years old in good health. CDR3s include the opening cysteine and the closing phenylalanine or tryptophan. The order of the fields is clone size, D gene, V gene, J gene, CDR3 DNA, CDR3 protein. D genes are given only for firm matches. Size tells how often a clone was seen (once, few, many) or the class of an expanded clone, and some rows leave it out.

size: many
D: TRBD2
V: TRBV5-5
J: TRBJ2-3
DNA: TGTGCCAGCAGCTTGATGGCAGCGGGAAACACAGATACGCAGTATTTT
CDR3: CASSLMAAGNTDTQYF

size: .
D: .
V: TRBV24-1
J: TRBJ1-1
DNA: TGTGCCACCAGTGACCCCGGACCGAGGACTGAAGCTTTCTTT
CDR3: CATSDPGPRTEAFF

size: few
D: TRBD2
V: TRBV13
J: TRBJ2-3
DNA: TGTGCCAGCACCTCTCAAAAGGGACTAGCGGGGGCGCAGGCCACAGATACGCAGTATTTT
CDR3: CASTSQKGLAGAQATDTQYF

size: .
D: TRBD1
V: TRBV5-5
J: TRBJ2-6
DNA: TGTGCCAGCCGACAGGGGGCACCGGCTGGGGCCAACGTCCTGACTTTC
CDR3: CASRQGAPAGANVLTF

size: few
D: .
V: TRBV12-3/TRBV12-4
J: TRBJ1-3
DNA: TGTGCCAGCAGGCGACAAGTCTCTGGAAACACCATATATTTT
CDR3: CASRRQVSGNTIYF

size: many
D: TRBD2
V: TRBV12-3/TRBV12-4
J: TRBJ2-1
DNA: TGTGCCAGCGCCCTGGGAGGGACGGTTTTCAATGAGCAGTTCTTC
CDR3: CASALGGTVFNEQFF

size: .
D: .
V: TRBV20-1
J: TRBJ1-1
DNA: TGCAGTGCTAGAGTTAACAGCGGGACTGAAGCTTTCTTT
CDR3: CSARVNSGTEAFF

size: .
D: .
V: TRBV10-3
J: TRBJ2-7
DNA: TGTGCCACCCAGCCGGGGCGGGAAGCCATTTACGAGCAGTACTTC
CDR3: CATQPGREAIYEQYF

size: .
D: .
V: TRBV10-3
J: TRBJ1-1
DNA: TGTGCCATCAGTGAGCGGAACACTGAAGCTTTCTTT
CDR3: CAISERNTEAFF

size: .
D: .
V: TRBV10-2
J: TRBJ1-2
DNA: TGCGCCAGCAGTGACCAGGGTGGGAATTATGGCTACACCTTC
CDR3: CASSDQGGNYGYTF

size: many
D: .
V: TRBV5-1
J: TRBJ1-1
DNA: TGCGCCAGCAGCGCCGGGACTCCATCGTGGACTGAAGCTTTCTTT
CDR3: CASSAGTPSWTEAFF

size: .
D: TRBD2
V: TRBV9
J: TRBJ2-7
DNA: TGTGCCAGCAGCGTAGCTAGCGGGGGCTACGAGCAGTACTTC
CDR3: CASSVASGGYEQYF

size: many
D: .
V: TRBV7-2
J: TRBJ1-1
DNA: TGTGCCAGCAGCTTAGCGTACACTGAAGCTTTCTTT
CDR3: CASSLAYTEAFF

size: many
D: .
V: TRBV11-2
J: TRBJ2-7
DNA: TGTGCCAGCAGCTTAGATACGGGGGCGCTGGTCGAGCAGTACTTC
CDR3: CASSLDTGALVEQYF

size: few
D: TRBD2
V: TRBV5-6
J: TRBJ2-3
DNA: TGTGCCAGCAGCTTGACCGGACTAGCGGGAGGGGTAGATACGCAGTATTTT
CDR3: CASSLTGLAGGVDTQYF

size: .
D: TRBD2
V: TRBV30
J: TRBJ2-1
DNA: TGTGCCTGGAGTGCGCCCGGGGAGCGGGAGGTCAATGAGCAGTTCTTC
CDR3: CAWSAPGEREVNEQFF

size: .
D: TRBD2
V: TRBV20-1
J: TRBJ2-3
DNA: TGCAGTGCTCAGGAGCGGGAGACGACGCAGTATTTT
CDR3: CSAQERETTQYF

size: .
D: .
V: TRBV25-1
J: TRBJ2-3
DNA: TGTGCCAGCAGTCCTCGACAGAGCACAGATACGCAGTATTTT
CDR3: CASSPRQSTDTQYF

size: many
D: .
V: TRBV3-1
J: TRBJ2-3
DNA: TGTGCCAGCAGCCTCATGAGCGGTGGGGGAGATACGCAGTATTTT
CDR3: CASSLMSGGGDTQYF

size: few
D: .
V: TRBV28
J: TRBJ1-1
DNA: TGTGCCAGCAGGGCAGTGCGGGGAATGAACACTGAAGCTTTCTTT
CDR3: CASRAVRGMNTEAFF

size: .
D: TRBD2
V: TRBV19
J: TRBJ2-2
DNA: TGTGCCAGTAAAAGGACTAGCAGCGCCGGGGAGCTGTTTTTT
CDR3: CASKRTSSAGELFF

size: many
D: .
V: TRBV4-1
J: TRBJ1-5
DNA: TGCGCCAGCAGCTCCACCAGGGTCAATCAGCCCCAGCATTTT
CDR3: CASSSTRVNQPQHF

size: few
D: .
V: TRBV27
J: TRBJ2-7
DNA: TGTGCCAGCAGTGTCCTCGGACTAACGTACTACGAGCAGTACTTC
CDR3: CASSVLGLTYYEQYF

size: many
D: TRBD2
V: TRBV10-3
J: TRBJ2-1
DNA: TGTGCCATCAGTGATGGACTAGCGGGAGGGAATGAGCAGTTCTTC
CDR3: CAISDGLAGGNEQFF

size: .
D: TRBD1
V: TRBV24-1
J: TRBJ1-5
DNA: TGTGCCACCAGTGGGGGGACAGAGGATTATAGCAATCAGCCCCAGCATTTT
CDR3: CATSGGTEDYSNQPQHF

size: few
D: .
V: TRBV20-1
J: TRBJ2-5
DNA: TGCAGTGCTAACGGGGCCCTTGGCAGGGAAGAGACCCAGTACTTC
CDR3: CSANGALGREETQYF

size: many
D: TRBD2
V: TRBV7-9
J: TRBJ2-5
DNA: TGTGCCAGCAGCCCGGGACTAGCGGGCGGAGAGACCCAGTACTTC
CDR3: CASSPGLAGGETQYF

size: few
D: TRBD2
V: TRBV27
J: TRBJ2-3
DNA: TGTGCCAGCAGCCCTCTGACTAGCGGGTTCACAGATACGCAGTATTTT
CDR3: CASSPLTSGFTDTQYF

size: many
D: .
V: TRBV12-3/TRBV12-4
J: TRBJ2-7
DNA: TGTGCCAGCAGTCTTGGAGGCGTCTACGAGCAGTACTTC
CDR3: CASSLGGVYEQYF

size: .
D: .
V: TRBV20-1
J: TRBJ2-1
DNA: TGCAGTGCTAGGGACAGAGTCTCCTACAATGAGCAGTTCTTC
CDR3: CSARDRVSYNEQFF

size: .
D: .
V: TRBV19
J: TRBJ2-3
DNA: TGTGCCAGTAGTATACGGAGCGGTCTCACAGATACGCAGTATTTT
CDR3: CASSIRSGLTDTQYF

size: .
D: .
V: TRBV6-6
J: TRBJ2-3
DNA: TGTGCCAGCATCTCGGGACTCACAGATACGCAGTATTTT
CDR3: CASISGLTDTQYF

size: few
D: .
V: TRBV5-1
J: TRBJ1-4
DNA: TGCGCCAGCAGCCGACGCGGGGGGCTGGAAGAAAAACTGTTTTTT
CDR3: CASSRRGGLEEKLFF